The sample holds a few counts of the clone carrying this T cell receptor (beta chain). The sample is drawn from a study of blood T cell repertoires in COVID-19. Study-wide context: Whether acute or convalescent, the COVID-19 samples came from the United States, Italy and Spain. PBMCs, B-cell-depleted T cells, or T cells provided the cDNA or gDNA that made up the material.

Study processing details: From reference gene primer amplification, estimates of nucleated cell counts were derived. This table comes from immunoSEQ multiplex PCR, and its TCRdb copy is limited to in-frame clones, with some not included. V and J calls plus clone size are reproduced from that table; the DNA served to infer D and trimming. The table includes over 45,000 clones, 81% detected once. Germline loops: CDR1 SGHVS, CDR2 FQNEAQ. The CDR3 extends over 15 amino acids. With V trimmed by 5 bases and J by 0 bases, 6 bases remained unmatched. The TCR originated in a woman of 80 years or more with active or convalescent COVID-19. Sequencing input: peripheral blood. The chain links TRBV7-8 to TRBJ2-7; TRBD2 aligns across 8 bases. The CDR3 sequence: CASSLIAGFSYEQYF. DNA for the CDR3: TGTGCCAGCAGCCTAATAGCGGGGTTCTCCTACGAGCAGTACTTC.